This T cell receptor (beta chain) was recorded in a study of response to subunit inactivated influenza vaccine. Germline V gives CDR1 MGHRA, CDR2 YSYEKL. Trimming took off 0 bases at V and 6 bases at J, with 14 bases between the two ends. The CDR3 runs 16 residues. TCRdb redid the calling of the RT-PCR reads with MiXCR, one entry per CDR3 protein. The table lists about 520,000 distinct CDR3 sequences, about 25% of them singletons, with approximately 1.9% in the top ten. To note about this clonotype: The target antigen is unknown.

The study, taken as a whole, reports: Each seasonal influenza vaccination, the authors suggested, recruits few new T cells.

The sample in question was CD4+ T cells sorted from PBMCs, obtained 5 to 6 days after vaccination. This chain links TRBV4-1 with TRBJ1-4, with D unclear. The clonotype originates from a man in his fifties or sixties who received an inactivated influenza vaccine. CDR3 bases: TGCGCCAGCAGCCAAGATCGAAGAGACCTCTATGAAAAACTGTTTTTT. Protein product: CASSQDRRDLYEKLFF.